This T cell receptor (beta chain) was documented in a study of blood T cell repertoires in COVID-19. Background on the study: The samples span acute and convalescent COVID-19 from the United States, Italy and Spain. T cells, B-cell-depleted T cells, or PBMCs supplied cDNA or gDNA.

TCRdb keeps only in-frame clones here, not all; method: immunoSEQ multiplex PCR. Among around 170,000 clones listed, 88% were seen once. The study recruited people aged about 18 to 89 years across approximately 23 US areas. V was shortened by 3 bases and J by 5 bases, with 20 bases between the two germline ends. This CDR3 has 17 residues. In germline, CDR1 is MDHEN, CDR2 SYDVKM. This sequence joins TRBV28 and TRBJ1-5, with D possibly matching TRBD1 (5 bases). The sequenced sample consisted of PBMCs or T cells enriched from blood (not recorded which). The sequence derives from a woman younger than 30 who had recovered from COVID-19. The CDR3 DNA is TGTGCCAGCAGTTTCTGGGGTGGGCAGGGTTCCGATCAGCCCCAGCATTTT. As protein: CASSFWGGQGSDQPQHF.